This TCR beta chain was sequenced during a study of blood T cell repertoires in COVID-19. Background on the study: Researchers got acute and convalescent COVID-19 samples from the United States, Italy and Spain.

Method: immunoSEQ multiplex PCR; TCRdb's copy keeps in-frame clones and lacks some. The sample gives over 70,000 clones, roughly 91% of which show up once; more than 6% is in the top ten. The germline gives CDR1 MNHEY, CDR2 SMNVEV (reference sequence). The CDR3 contains 15 residues. V was pared by 5 bases and J by 2 bases, with 16 bases between. Material for sequencing was peripheral blood. The chain combines TRBV27 with TRBJ2-7; a possible D gene is TRBD1 (5 bases). The sequence was obtained from a man aged 18 to 29 with COVID-19, enrolled during active disease. The CDR3 loop reads CASSPLQAQTYEQYF. The CDR3 DNA reads TGTGCCAGCAGTCCCCTACAGGCACAGACCTACGAGCAGTACTTC.